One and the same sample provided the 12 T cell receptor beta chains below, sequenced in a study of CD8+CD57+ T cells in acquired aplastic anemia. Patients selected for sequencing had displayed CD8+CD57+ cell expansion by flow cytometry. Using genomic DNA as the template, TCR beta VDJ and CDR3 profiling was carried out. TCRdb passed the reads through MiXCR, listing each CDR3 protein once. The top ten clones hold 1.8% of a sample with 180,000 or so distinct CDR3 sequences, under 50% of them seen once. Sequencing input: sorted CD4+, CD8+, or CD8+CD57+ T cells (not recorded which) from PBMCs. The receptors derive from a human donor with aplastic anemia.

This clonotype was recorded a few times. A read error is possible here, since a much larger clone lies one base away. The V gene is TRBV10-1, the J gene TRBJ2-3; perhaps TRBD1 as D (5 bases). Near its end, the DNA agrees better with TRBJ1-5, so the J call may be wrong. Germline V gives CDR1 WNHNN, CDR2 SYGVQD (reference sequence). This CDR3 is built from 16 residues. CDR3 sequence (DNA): TGCGCCAGCAGCGAGAGGGCGGGACCTAGCACAGATACGCAGCATTTT. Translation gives CASSERAGPSTDTQHF.

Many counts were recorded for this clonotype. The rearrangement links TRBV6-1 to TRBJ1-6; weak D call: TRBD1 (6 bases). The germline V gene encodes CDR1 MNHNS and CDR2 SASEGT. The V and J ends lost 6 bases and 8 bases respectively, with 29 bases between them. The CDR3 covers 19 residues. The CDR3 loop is CASSRASGRPGEVYSPLHF. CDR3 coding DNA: TGTGCCAGCAGCCGAGCCTCGGGGCGACCAGGGGAGGTTTATTCACCCCTCCACTTT.

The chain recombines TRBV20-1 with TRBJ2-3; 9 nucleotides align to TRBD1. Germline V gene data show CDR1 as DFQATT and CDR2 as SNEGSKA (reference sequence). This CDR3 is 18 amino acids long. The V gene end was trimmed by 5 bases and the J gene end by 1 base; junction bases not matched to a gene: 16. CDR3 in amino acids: CSAAHRGRTRVGTDTQYF. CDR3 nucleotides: TGCAGTGCTGCTCACAGGGGGCGAACTCGGGTAGGCACAGATACGCAGTATTTT.

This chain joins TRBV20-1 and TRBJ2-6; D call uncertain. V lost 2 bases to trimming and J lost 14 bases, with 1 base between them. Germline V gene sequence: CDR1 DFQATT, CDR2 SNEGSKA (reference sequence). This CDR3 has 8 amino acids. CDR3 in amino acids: CSARLLTF. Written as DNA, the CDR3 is TGCAGTGCTAGACTCCTGACTTTC.

The CDR3 sequence is CAIKSGQGNSPLHF. The CDR3 nucleotides are TGTGCCATCAAGTCGGGACAGGGAAATTCACCCCTCCACTTT. The V and J genes are TRBV10-3 and TRBJ1-6, with 9 positions matching TRBD1. Losses at the gene ends were 7 bases for V and 7 bases for J; bases not matched to a gene: 5. Germline V lookup: CDR1 ENHRY, CDR2 SYGVKD. The CDR3 totals 14 residues.

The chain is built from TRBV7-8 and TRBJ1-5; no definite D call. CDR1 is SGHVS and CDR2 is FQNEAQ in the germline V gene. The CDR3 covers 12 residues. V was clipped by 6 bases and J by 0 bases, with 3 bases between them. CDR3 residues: CASSHSNQPQHF. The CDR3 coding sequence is TGTGCCAGCAGTCATAGCAATCAGCCCCAGCATTTT.

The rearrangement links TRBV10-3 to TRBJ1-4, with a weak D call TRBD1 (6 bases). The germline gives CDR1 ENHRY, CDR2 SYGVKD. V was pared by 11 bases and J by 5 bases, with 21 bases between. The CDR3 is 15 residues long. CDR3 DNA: TGTGCCCCCATGACGAGGGGGATTGCCAATGAAAAACTGTTTTTT. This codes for CAPMTRGIANEKLFF.

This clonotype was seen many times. Here the CDR3 reads CSARGRQGRGDTQYF. The DNA of the CDR3 is TGCAGTGCTAGAGGGCGACAGGGGAGGGGAGATACGCAGTATTTT. The chain carries TRBV20-1 and TRBJ2-3, with D maybe TRBD1 (8 bases). With 1 base removed from V and 5 bases from J, the gap between germline ends came to 16 bases. This CDR3 has 15 residues. The germline gives CDR1 DFQATT, CDR2 SNEGSKA (reference sequence).

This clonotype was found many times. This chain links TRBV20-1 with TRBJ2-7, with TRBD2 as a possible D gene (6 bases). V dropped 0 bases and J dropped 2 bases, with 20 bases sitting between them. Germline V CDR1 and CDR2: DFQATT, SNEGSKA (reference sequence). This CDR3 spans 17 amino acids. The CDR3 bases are TGCAGTGCTAGAGATTTTATGCGGCAGGAGGGTCCCTACGAGCAGTACTTC. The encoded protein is CSARDFMRQEGPYEQYF.

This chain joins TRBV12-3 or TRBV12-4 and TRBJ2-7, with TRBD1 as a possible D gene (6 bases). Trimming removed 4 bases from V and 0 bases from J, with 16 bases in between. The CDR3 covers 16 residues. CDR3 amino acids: CASSSSYDRSSYEQYF. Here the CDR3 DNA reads TGTGCCAGCAGTTCCAGCTACGACAGGTCCTCCTACGAGCAGTACTTC.

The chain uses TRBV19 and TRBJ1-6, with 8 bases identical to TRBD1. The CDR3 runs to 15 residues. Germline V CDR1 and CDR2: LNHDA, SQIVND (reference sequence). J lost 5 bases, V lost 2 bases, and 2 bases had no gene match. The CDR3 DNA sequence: TGTGCCAGTAGTATACCGGGACAGGATAATTCACCCCTCCACTTT. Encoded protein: CASSIPGQDNSPLHF.

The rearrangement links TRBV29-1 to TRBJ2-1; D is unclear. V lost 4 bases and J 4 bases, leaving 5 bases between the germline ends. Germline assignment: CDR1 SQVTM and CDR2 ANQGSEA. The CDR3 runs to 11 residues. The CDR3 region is CSVVAYNEQFF. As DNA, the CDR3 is TGCAGCGTTGTGGCGTACAATGAGCAGTTCTTC.